The clone carrying this TCR beta chain was found a few times. Its specificity is unknown. Sequencing of cultured CD4+ T cell DNA used the Oncomine TCR Beta short-read assay. TCRdb reprocessed the PCR reads with MiXCR, giving one entry per CDR3 protein. The data contain 20,000 to 25,000 distinct CDR3 sequences, roughly 52% of them singletons. The length of the CDR3 is 14 residues. CDR1 and CDR2 (germline): WNHNN, SYGVQD (reference sequence). The trim removed 2 bases at V and 7 bases at J, leaving 2 bases unmatched. These data originate in a study of vaccination and CD4 T cells after COVID-19. Overall study context: Two mRNA vaccine doses were given, either BNT162b2 or mRNA-1273.

Treatment given: approximately nine-day PBMC culture with coronavirus spike peptide pools or control peptides (ViraFEST assay). The chain is built from TRBV10-1 and TRBJ2-1, with 10 bases lining up with TRBD1. The receptor comes from a human donor who had recovered from COVID-19. Sequenced input: CD4+ T cells from blood, cultured in vitro. CDR3 sequence reads: CASSEGQGVNEQFF. CDR3 DNA sequence: TGCGCCAGCAGTGAGGGACAGGGGGTGAATGAGCAGTTCTTC.